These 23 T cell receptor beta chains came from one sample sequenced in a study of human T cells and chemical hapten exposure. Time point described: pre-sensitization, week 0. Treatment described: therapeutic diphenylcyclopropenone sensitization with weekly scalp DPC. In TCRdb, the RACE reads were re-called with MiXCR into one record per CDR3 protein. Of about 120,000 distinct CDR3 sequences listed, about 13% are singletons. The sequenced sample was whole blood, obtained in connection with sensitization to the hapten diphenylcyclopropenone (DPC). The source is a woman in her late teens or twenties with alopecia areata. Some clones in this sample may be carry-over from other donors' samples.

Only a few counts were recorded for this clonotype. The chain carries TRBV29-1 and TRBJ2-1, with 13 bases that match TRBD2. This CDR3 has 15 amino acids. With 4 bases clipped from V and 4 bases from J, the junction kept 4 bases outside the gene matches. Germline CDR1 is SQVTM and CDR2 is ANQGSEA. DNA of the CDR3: TGCAGCGTTGCCCCGACTAGCGGGGGGTACAATGAGCAGTTCTTC. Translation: CSVAPTSGGYNEQFF.

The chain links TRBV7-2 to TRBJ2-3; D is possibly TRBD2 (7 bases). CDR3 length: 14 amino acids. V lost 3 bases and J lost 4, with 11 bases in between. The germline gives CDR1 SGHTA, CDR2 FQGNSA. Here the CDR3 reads CASSFGGGADTQYF. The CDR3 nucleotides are TGTGCCAGCAGCTTCGGCGGGGGCGCAGATACGCAGTATTTT.

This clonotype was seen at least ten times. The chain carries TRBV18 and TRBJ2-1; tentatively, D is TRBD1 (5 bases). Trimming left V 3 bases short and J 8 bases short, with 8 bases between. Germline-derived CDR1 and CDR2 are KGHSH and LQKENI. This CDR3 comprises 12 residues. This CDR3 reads CASSPTEDEQFF. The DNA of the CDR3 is TGTGCCAGCTCACCGACAGAGGATGAGCAGTTCTTC. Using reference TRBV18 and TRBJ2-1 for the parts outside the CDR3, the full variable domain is NAGVMQNPRHLVRRRGQEARLRCSPMKGHSHVYWYRQLPEEGLKFMVYLQKENIIDESGMPKERFSAEFPKEGPSILRIQQVVRGDSAAYFCASSPTEDEQFFGPGTRLTVL.

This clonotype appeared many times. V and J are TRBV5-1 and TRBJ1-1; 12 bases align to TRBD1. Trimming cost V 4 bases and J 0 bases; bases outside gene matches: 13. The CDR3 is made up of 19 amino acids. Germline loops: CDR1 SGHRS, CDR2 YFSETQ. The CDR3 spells CASSRPFGTGGAMNTEAFF. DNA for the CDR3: TGCGCCAGCAGCCGCCCATTCGGGACAGGGGGCGCGATGAACACTGAAGCTTTCTTT.

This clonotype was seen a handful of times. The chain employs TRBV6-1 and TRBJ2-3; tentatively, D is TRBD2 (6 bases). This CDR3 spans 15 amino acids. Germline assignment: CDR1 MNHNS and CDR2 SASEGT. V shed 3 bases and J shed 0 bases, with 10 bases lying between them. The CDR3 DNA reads TGTGCCAGCAGTGATGATGCGGGGAGCACAGATACGCAGTATTTT. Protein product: CASSDDAGSTDTQYF.

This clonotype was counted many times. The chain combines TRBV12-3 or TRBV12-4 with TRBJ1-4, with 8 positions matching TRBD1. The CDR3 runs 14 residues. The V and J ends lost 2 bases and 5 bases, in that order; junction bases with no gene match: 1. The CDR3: CASSLRTGNEKLFF. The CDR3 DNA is TGTGCCAGCAGTTTACGGACAGGGAATGAAAAACTGTTTTTT.

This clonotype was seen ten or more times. The CDR3 loop is CASSLAFRNYEQYF. The CDR3 bases are TGTGCCAGCAGCTTAGCGTTTCGGAACTACGAGCAGTACTTC. The V gene is TRBV11-1, the J gene TRBJ2-7; unclear D gene. The CDR3 sequence is 14 residues long. Per the germline V gene, CDR1 is SGHAT and CDR2 is FQDESV (reference sequence). V was shortened by 0 bases and J by 3 bases, with 9 bases between the two germline ends.

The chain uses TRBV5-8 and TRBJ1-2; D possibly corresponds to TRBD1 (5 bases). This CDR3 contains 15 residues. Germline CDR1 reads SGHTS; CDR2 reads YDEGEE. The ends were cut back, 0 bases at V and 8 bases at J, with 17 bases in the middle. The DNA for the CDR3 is TGTGCCAGCAGCTTGGATTGGCAGGGAGGCGACGGCTACACCTTC. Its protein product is CASSLDWQGGDGYTF.

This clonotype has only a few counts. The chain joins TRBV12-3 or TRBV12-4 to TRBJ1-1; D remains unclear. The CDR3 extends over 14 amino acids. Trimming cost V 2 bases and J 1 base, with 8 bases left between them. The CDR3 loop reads CASSLSLANTEAFF. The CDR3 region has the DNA TGTGCCAGCAGTTTATCTTTGGCGAACACTGAAGCTTTCTTT.

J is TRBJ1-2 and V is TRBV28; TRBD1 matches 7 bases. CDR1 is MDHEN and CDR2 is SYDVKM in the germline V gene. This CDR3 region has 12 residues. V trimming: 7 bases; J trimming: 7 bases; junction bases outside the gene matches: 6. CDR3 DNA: TGTGCCAGCACGACAGGGATGAGTGGCTACACCTTC. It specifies CASTTGMSGYTF.

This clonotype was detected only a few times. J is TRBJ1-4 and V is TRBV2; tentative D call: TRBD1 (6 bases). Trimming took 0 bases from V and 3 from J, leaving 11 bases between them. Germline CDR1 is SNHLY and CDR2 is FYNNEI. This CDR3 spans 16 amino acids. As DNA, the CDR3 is TGTGCCAGCAGTGAAGCGCTGGGGGGGCCTAATGAAAAACTGTTTTTT. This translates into CASSEALGGPNEKLFF.

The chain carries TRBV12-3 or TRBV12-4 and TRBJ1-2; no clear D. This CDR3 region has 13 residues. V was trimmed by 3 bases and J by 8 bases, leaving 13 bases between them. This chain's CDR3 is CASSFLPTGGYTF. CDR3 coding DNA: TGTGCCAGCAGTTTCCTCCCGACTGGGGGCTACACCTTC.

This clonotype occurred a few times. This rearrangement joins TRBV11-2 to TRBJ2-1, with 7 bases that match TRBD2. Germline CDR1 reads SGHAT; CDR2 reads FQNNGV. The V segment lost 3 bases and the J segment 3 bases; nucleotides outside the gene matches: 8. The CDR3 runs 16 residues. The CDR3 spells CASSLAGSGNYNEQFF. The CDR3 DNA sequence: TGTGCCAGCAGCTTGGCGGGGAGCGGGAACTACAATGAGCAGTTCTTC.

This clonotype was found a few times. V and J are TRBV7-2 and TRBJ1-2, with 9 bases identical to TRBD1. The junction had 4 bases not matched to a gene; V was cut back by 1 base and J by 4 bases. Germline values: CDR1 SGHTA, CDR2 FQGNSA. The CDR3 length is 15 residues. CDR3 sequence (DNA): TGTGCCAGCAGCTTAGTACAGGGGGCGATCTATGGCTACACCTTC. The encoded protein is CASSLVQGAIYGYTF. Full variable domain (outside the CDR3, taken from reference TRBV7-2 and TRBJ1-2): GAGVSQSPSNKVTEKGKDVELRCDPISGHTALYWYRQSLGQGLEFLIYFQGNSAPDKSGLPSDRFSAERTGGSVSTLTIQRTQQEDSAVYLCASSLVQGAIYGYTFGSGTRLTVV.

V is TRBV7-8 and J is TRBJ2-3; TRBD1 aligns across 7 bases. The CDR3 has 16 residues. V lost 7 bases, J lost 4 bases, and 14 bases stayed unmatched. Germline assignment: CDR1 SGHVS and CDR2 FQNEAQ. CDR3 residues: CASTPNGDRDADTQYF. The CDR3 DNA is TGTGCCAGCACCCCAAACGGTGACAGGGACGCAGATACGCAGTATTTT. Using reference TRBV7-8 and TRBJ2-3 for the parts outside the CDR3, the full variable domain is GAGVSQSPRYKVAKRGQDVALRCDPISGHVSLFWYQQALGQGPEFLTYFQNEAQLDKSGLPSDRFFAERPEGSVSTLKIQRTQQEDSAVYLCASTPNGDRDADTQYFGPGTRLTVL.

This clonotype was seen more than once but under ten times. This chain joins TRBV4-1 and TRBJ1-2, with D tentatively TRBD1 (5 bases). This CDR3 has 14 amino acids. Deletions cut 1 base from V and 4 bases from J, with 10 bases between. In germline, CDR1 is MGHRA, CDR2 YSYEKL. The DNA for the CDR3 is TGCGCCAGCAGCCAAGTTGGGACGGCCTATGGCTACACCTTC. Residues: CASSQVGTAYGYTF.

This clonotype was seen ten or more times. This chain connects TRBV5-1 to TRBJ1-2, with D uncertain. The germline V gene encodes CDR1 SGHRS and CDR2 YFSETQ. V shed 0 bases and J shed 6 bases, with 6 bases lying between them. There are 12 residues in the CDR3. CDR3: CASSLGRDGYTF. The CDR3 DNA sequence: TGCGCCAGCAGCTTGGGAAGGGATGGCTACACCTTC.

The CDR3 spells CASSYYGGGDEQFF. For the CDR3, the DNA is TGCGCCAGCAGCTACTACGGCGGGGGCGATGAGCAGTTCTTC. The V gene is TRBV5-1, the J gene TRBJ2-1; D perhaps matches TRBD2 (7 bases). This CDR3 is built from 14 residues. The V end was cut by 3 bases, the J end by 8 bases, with 15 bases between. Germline V lookup: CDR1 SGHRS, CDR2 YFSETQ.

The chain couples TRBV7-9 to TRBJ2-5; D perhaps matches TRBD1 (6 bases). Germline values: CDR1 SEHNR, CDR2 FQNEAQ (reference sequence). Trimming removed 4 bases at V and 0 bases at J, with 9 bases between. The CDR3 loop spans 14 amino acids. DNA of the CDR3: TGTGCCAGCAGCTCCACAGGGTACCAAGAGACCCAGTACTTC. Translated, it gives CASSSTGYQETQYF.

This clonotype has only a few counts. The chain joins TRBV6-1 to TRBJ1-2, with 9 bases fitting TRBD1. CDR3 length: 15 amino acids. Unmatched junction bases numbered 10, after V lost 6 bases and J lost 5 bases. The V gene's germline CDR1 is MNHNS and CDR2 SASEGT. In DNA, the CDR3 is TGTGCCAGCAGCCCGACGACGGGACAGGGATATGGCTACACCTTC. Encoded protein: CASSPTTGQGYGYTF.

In DNA, the CDR3 is TGTGCCAGCAGTTCGCCGGGCCTTAGAGGGGGGTCCCATGGCTACACCTTC. Encoded protein: CASSSPGLRGGSHGYTF. V is TRBV27 and J is TRBJ1-2; a possible D gene is TRBD1 (6 bases). Germline assignment: CDR1 MNHEY and CDR2 SMNVEV (reference sequence). The V and J ends lost 4 bases and 6 bases respectively, with 24 bases between them. The CDR3 covers 17 residues.

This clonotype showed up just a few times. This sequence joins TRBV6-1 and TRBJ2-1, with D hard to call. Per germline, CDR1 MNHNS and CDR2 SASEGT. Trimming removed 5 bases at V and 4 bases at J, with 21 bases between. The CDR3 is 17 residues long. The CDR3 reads CASSPSSGPRRYNEQFF. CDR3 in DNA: TGTGCCAGCAGTCCTTCCTCCGGGCCCCGGCGGTACAATGAGCAGTTCTTC.

The CDR3 loop reads CATSRGQGETQYF. The CDR3 nucleotides read TGTGCCACCTCGAGGGGACAGGGAGAGACCCAGTACTTC. The rearrangement uses TRBV7-2 and TRBJ2-5, with TRBD1 matching 9 bases. Germline CDR1 is SGHTA and CDR2 is FQGNSA. CDR3 length: 13 amino acids. V gave up 10 bases and J gave up 4 bases; unmatched junction bases: 7.